This TCR beta chain was observed in a study of T cell responses to AZD1222 COVID-19 vaccine. The data were produced by immunoSEQ multiplex PCR, yet TCRdb's version contains in-frame clones alone and is incomplete. Altogether about 130,000 clones are present, 91% being singletons, with the ten largest covering 1.5% to 2%. Points from the study as a whole: Receipt of two AZD1222 doses was followed by a rise in Spike-specific TCR breadth and depth. Clonal diversity may have been underestimated in mostly white British donors.

In the case of this clone: Its target is not known.

The specimen was peripheral blood, collected 28 days after the second AZD1222 dose. This TCR was recovered from an adult who received the AZD1222 COVID-19 vaccine.

The CDR3 DNA is TGTGCCAGCAGCGCAACAGGGTTAGCTAATGAAAAACTGTTTTTT. This sequence encodes CASSATGLANEKLFF. The V and J genes are TRBV9 and TRBJ1-4, with D tentatively TRBD1 (6 bases). V was pared by 3 bases and J by 3 bases, with 12 bases between. CDR1 is SGDLS and CDR2 is YYNGEE in the germline V gene. CDR3 length: 15 amino acids.